Below, 28 T cell receptor beta chains from the same sample are listed, as sequenced in a study of control samples from healthy donors and cancer patients (TCRdb year 2020). The receptor library was made with the immunoSEQ multiplex PCR assay. The clones in this table, taken by TCRdb from immuneACCESS, are in-frame only. Not every clone is retained; where verified, under half of the shortfall comes from an unresolved V gene, and the cause of the rest is unknown. The sample table records tens of thousands of clones; 91% of these occur just once. More than 10% of the sample is held by the ten biggest clonotypes. The specimen was PBMCs. Receptors originate from a man aged 50 or older with lung cancer.

The chain employs TRBV18 and TRBJ2-7; 9 nucleotides line up with TRBD1. The length of the CDR3 is 14 residues. Germline V lookup: CDR1 KGHSH, CDR2 LQKENI. Unmatched junction bases numbered 3, after V lost 0 bases and J lost 6 bases. The CDR3 loop reads CASSPPGQGTEQYF. The CDR3 DNA reads TGTGCCAGCTCACCACCGGGACAGGGTACCGAGCAGTACTTC.

The chain employs TRBV6-4 and TRBJ1-1, with D possibly TRBD1 on 5 matching bases. There are 15 residues in the CDR3. Trimming left V 8 bases short and J 1 base short, with 17 bases between. From germline, CDR1 is MRHNA and CDR2 SNTAGT. The CDR3 sequence is CASYVVFGQNTEAFF. The CDR3 nucleotides read TGTGCCAGCTATGTGGTTTTTGGACAGAACACTGAAGCTTTCTTT.

CDR3: CAWSEGINTEAFF. DNA of the CDR3: TGTGCCTGGAGTGAGGGGATAAACACTGAAGCTTTCTTT. V and J are TRBV30 and TRBJ1-1; TRBD1 might be the D (5 bases). Germline CDR1 is GTSNPN and CDR2 is SVGIG (reference sequence). CDR3 length: 13 residues. V lost 1 base to trimming and J lost 2 bases, with 8 bases between them. Looking up the rest from reference TRBV30 and TRBJ1-1 gives the full variable domain: SQTIHQWPATLVQPVGSPLSLECTVEGTSNPNLYWYRQAAGRGLQLLFYSVGIGQISSEVPQNLSASRPQDRQFILSSKKLLLSDSGFYLCAWSEGINTEAFFGQGTRLTVV.

V is TRBV28 and J is TRBJ1-6, with a possible D match to TRBD1 (5 bases). Germline V gene data show CDR1 as MDHEN and CDR2 as SYDVKM. The CDR3 has 14 amino acids. The germline V and J ends were trimmed by 6 bases and 10 bases, with 16 bases remaining between them. For the CDR3, the DNA is TGTGCCAGCAGACCACAGGAGTGGAGCTCACCCCTCCACTTT. The encoded protein is CASRPQEWSSPLHF.

This chain links TRBV27 with TRBJ1-2; weak D call: TRBD1 (6 bases). The CDR3 is made up of 19 amino acids. Germline V gene data show CDR1 as MNHEY and CDR2 as SMNVEV (reference sequence). Trimming cost V 5 bases and J 3 bases, with 28 bases left between them. CDR3 coding DNA: TGTGCCAGCAGTCCGGGGGGCTCCGGGACGAAAAAAGGGGACTATGGCTACACCTTC. It specifies CASSPGGSGTKKGDYGYTF.

This chain uses TRBV4-3 with TRBJ1-5; no clear D. The CDR3 has 13 residues. Germline CDR1 and CDR2: LGHNA and YSLEER. V lost 0 bases and J 4 bases, leaving 4 bases between the germline ends. For the CDR3, the DNA is TGCGCCAGCAGCCAAGATTGGAATCAGCCCCAGCATTTT. Translating gives CASSQDWNQPQHF.

J is TRBJ2-1 and V is TRBV2; the D call may be TRBD1 or TRBD2 (5 bases each). Germline values: CDR1 SNHLY, CDR2 FYNNEI. V lost 3 bases and J lost 6, with 6 bases in between. The CDR3 totals 12 residues. Written as DNA, the CDR3 is TGTGCCAGCAGTGAGAGGGGCAATGAGCAGTTCTTC. Its translation: CASSERGNEQFF. The whole variable domain, remainder taken from reference TRBV2 and TRBJ2-1, is EPEVTQTPSHQVTQMGQEVILRCVPISNHLYFYWYRQILGQKVEFLVSFYNNEISEKSEIFDDQFSVERPDGSNFTLKIRSTKLEDSAMYFCASSERGNEQFFGPGTRLTVL.

This rearrangement joins TRBV5-4 to TRBJ1-1; 7 bases map to TRBD1. The V and J ends lost 4 bases and 6 bases, in that order; junction bases with no gene match: 6. This CDR3 contains 13 residues. Germline V gives CDR1 SGHNT, CDR2 YYREEE (reference sequence). The CDR3 sequence is CASSLTGKSEAFF. In DNA form, the CDR3 reads TGTGCCAGCAGCCTGACAGGGAAATCTGAAGCTTTCTTT.

J is TRBJ2-7 and V is TRBV19, with 10 nucleotides matching TRBD1. CDR1 and CDR2 from the germline V gene are LNHDA and SQIVND (reference sequence). J gave up 5 bases and V 4 bases, and 8 bases lay outside the gene matches. The CDR3 has 15 residues. In DNA form, the CDR3 reads TGTGCCAGTAGTAGACAGGGGGCCCCCCACCACGAGCAGTACTTC. This translates into CASSRQGAPHHEQYF.

This clone was observed once. The J gene is TRBJ1-5, the V gene TRBV2; the D is unclear. Germline values: CDR1 SNHLY, CDR2 FYNNEI. Trimming shortened V by 6 bases and J by 7 bases, and 10 bases separated the two germline ends. The CDR3 has 12 amino acids. The CDR3 DNA is TGTGCCAGCAGCCTGCTAATCCAGCCCCAGCATTTT. This sequence encodes CASSLLIQPQHF.

The V call is TRBV5-1, the J call TRBJ1-1; tentatively, D is TRBD1 (5 bases). V was cut by 2 bases and J by 1 base, with 15 bases left in between. The CDR3 spans 16 residues. Germline V CDR1 and CDR2: SGHRS, YFSETQ. The CDR3 is CASSFIPRAWNTEAFF. Here the CDR3 DNA reads TGCGCCAGCAGCTTTATTCCCAGGGCGTGGAACACTGAAGCTTTCTTT.

J is TRBJ1-1 and V is TRBV3-1 (or the pseudogene TRBV3-2); tentative D call: TRBD1 (5 bases). The V end lost 6 bases, the J end lost 6 bases, and 11 bases lay between the germline ends. Germline assignment: CDR1 LGHDT and CDR2 YNNKEL (reference sequence). The CDR3 consists of 12 residues. CDR3 in amino acids: CASRSRVAEAFF. CDR3 bases: TGTGCCAGCAGATCCAGGGTCGCTGAAGCTTTCTTT.

V and J are TRBV5-6 and TRBJ2-2; D call uncertain. The V gene's germline CDR1 is SGHDT and CDR2 YYEEEE. This CDR3 has 13 amino acids. Trimming pared 2 bases from V and 4 bases from J, leaving 6 bases between. The CDR3 DNA sequence: TGTGCCAGCAGCTTTCAGGCCACCGGGGAGCTGTTTTTT. This sequence encodes CASSFQATGELFF. Full variable domain (remainder filled in from reference TRBV5-6 and TRBJ2-2): DAGVTQSPTHLIKTRGQQVTLRCSPKSGHDTVSWYQQALGQGPQFIFQYYEEEERQRGNFPDRFSGHQFPNYSSELNVNALLLGDSALYLCASSFQATGELFFGEGSRLTVL.

This clone has a single count. The CDR3: CASSSDRGSPNEQFF. CDR3 DNA: TGTGCCAGCAGCTCGGACAGGGGCTCTCCTAATGAGCAGTTCTTC. This chain connects TRBV7-2 to TRBJ2-1; 9 bases map to TRBD1. CDR1 is SGHTA and CDR2 is FQGNSA in the germline V gene. CDR3 size: 15 residues. The junction had 8 bases not matched to a gene; V was cut back by 4 bases and J by 7 bases.

V usage is TRBV18 and J usage is TRBJ2-1; 7 nucleotides match TRBD1. Germline loops: CDR1 KGHSH, CDR2 LQKENI. V dropped 5 bases and J dropped 0; count of bases not matched to a gene: 7. The length of the CDR3 is 16 residues. In nucleotides, the CDR3 is TGTGCCAGCTCATTATCGACAGGGACCTCCTACAATGAGCAGTTCTTC. Translated: CASSLSTGTSYNEQFF. The full variable domain, in which reference TRBV18 and TRBJ2-1 provide the parts outside the CDR3, is NAGVMQNPRHLVRRRGQEARLRCSPMKGHSHVYWYRQLPEEGLKFMVYLQKENIIDESGMPKERFSAEFPKEGPSILRIQQVVRGDSAAYFCASSLSTGTSYNEQFFGPGTRLTVL.

This chain links TRBV3-1 (or the pseudogene TRBV3-2) with TRBJ2-7; 12 nucleotides match TRBD2. V lost 6 bases and J lost 4; bases outside the gene matches: 7. CDR1 is LGHDT and CDR2 is YNNKEL in the germline V gene (reference sequence). This CDR3 is 15 amino acids long. CDR3 protein: CASRSSGGERYEQYF. As DNA, the CDR3 is TGTGCCAGCAGATCTAGCGGGGGGGAAAGATACGAGCAGTACTTC.

This clone was observed a handful of times. The V gene is TRBV5-6, the J gene TRBJ1-4; D uncertain. Germline CDR1 and CDR2: SGHDT and YYEEEE. The CDR3 covers 17 residues. The V end lost 1 base, the J end lost 2 bases, and 15 bases lay between the germline ends. The CDR3 here is CASSLYFRGGTNEKLFF. The CDR3 DNA reads as TGTGCCAGCAGCTTGTATTTTCGGGGAGGGACTAATGAAAAACTGTTTTTT.

The chain couples TRBV7-2 to TRBJ1-2; 8 nucleotides align to TRBD1. The CDR3 loop spans 15 amino acids. With V trimmed by 1 base and J by 7 bases, 8 bases remained unmatched. Germline V lookup: CDR1 SGHTA, CDR2 FQGNSA. CDR3 sequence reads: CASSLDFGTGVGYTF. In DNA, the CDR3 is TGTGCCAGCAGCTTAGACTTCGGGACAGGTGTTGGCTACACCTTC.

This chain joins TRBV6-2 or TRBV6-3 and TRBJ2-7, with 8 positions matching TRBD2. After removal of 5 bases from V and 0 bases from J, the junction contained 6 bases not matched to a gene. The CDR3 sequence is 15 residues long. The germline gives CDR1 MNHEY, CDR2 SVGEGT. The CDR3: CASSPAGVSSYEQYF. DNA of the CDR3: TGTGCCAGCAGTCCAGCGGGAGTTAGCTCCTACGAGCAGTACTTC.

The genes are TRBV7-2 and TRBJ2-3; TRBD2 matches at 8 bases. J gave up 1 base and V 6 bases, and 9 bases lay outside the gene matches. This CDR3 comprises 16 residues. CDR1 and CDR2 (germline): SGHTA, FQGNSA. The CDR3 here is CASRQRGRGGTDTQYF. The CDR3 region has the DNA TGTGCCAGCAGGCAGCGGGGGCGGGGGGGCACAGATACGCAGTATTTT.

This sequence joins TRBV24-1 and TRBJ1-5; no clear D gene. The CDR3 sequence is 14 residues long. The V and J ends lost 9 bases and 2 bases respectively, with 13 bases between them. CDR1 KGHDR and CDR2 SFDVKD come from the germline V gene. The CDR3: CATGYGSGNQPQHF. In nucleotides, the CDR3 is TGTGCCACCGGTTATGGGTCGGGCAATCAGCCCCAGCATTTT.

This sequence joins TRBV6-5 and TRBJ2-2; D might be TRBD1 (5 bases). CDR1 and CDR2 from the germline V gene are MNHEY and SVGAGI. The V end lost 4 bases, the J end lost 0 bases, and 9 bases lay between the germline ends. The CDR3 totals 15 residues. The CDR3, as DNA: TGTGCCAGCAGTTTAGACAGCGCGAACACCGGGGAGCTGTTTTTT. This translates into CASSLDSANTGELFF.

V is TRBV5-1 and J is TRBJ1-2; D is uncertain. Germline V CDR1 and CDR2: SGHRS, YFSETQ. CDR3 size: 12 residues. Trimming took off 4 bases at V and 8 bases at J, with 12 bases between the two ends. CDR3 nucleotides: TGCGCCAGCAGCGAAGGCCGGTGGGGCTACACCTTC. It translates to CASSEGRWGYTF. Variable domain in full (rest from reference TRBV5-1 and TRBJ1-2): KAGVTQTPRYLIKTRGQQVTLSCSPISGHRSVSWYQQTPGQGLQFLFEYFSETQRNKGNFPGRFSGRQFSNSRSEMNVSTLELGDSALYLCASSEGRWGYTFGSGTRLTVV.

This rearrangement joins TRBV19 to TRBJ1-5; 7 bases line up with TRBD1. With V trimmed by 9 bases and J by 0 bases, 5 bases remained unmatched. The CDR3 has 14 residues. Germline CDR1 reads LNHDA; CDR2 reads SQIVND (reference sequence). CDR3 coding DNA: TGTGCCAGCGCCACAGGGGATAGCAATCAGCCCCAGCATTTT. This translates into CASATGDSNQPQHF.

Details on this clone: A read error may produce the germline difference seen at one junction end. V and J are TRBV4-3 and TRBJ2-7; 7 positions agree with TRBD2. Germline lookup yields CDR1 LGHNA and CDR2 YSLEER. The CDR3 extends over 18 amino acids. DNA for the CDR3: TGCCCCAGCAGCCAACAGGTGGGCGGGGGTTTTATTCGCTACGAGCAGTACTTC. Amino acid sequence: CPSSQQVGGGFIRYEQYF.

The V call is TRBV7-2, the J call TRBJ1-6; D ambiguous. The CDR3 runs to 15 residues. The V gene's germline CDR1 is SGHTA and CDR2 FQGNSA. Trimming cost V 1 base and J 7 bases, with 11 bases left between them. This CDR3 reads CASSLGIPGNSPLHF. Written as DNA, the CDR3 is TGTGCCAGCAGCTTAGGGATCCCGGGGAATTCACCCCTCCACTTT. Filled out from reference TRBV7-2 and TRBJ1-6, the complete variable domain reads GAGVSQSPSNKVTEKGKDVELRCDPISGHTALYWYRQSLGQGLEFLIYFQGNSAPDKSGLPSDRFSAERTGGSVSTLTIQRTQQEDSAVYLCASSLGIPGNSPLHFGNGTRLTVT.

The V and J genes are TRBV19 and TRBJ2-3; D uncertain. Germline V lookup: CDR1 LNHDA, CDR2 SQIVND (reference sequence). This CDR3 spans 14 amino acids. Trimming removed 1 base at V and 3 bases at J, with 8 bases between. CDR3 coding DNA: TGTGCCAGTAGTATAGGGGCTAGAACAGATACGCAGTATTTT. This sequence encodes CASSIGARTDTQYF.

This chain joins TRBV23-1 and TRBJ1-5, with unresolved D. TRBV23-1 is an open reading frame whose function is uncertain. The CDR3 runs to 16 residues. V lost 6 bases to trimming and J lost 0 bases, with 15 bases between them. The CDR3 bases are TGCGCCAGCAGACCTAACCGGGAGTATAGCAATCAGCCCCAGCATTTT. Translation gives CASRPNREYSNQPQHF.